This TCR beta chain is from a study of OX40 agonist ivuxolimab in advanced cancers. Looking at the study overall: The costimulatory receptor OX40 (CD134) was targeted by ivuxolimab, a fully human IgG2 agonistic monoclonal antibody. Prior anti-PD-1, anti-PD-L1 or anti-CTLA-4 therapy was permitted, and 40% of dose-escalation patients had received checkpoint inhibitors. The paper describes the monotherapy dose-escalation part (N = 52 patients) of the phase I trial of ivuxolimab. The dose-escalation cohort was around 83% male with a mean age of approximately 60 years, ranging from about 23 to 85. Peripheral TCRbeta sequencing was intended to test whether TCR sequence diversity was altered and clonal T-cell expansion was caused by ivuxolimab. Of the roughly 52 dose-escalation patients, hepatocellular carcinoma was present in 19, melanoma in approximately 15, renal cell carcinoma in 9 and head and neck cancer in 9. Three dose-escalation patients achieved partial responses, one with hepatocellular carcinoma and two with cutaneous melanoma. Intravenous ivuxolimab was administered to patients every 2 weeks at six dose levels: 0.01, 0.1, 0.3, 1.5, 3 and 10 mg/kg.

Patients with autoimmune disease history or receiving systemic immunosuppression were excluded from the trial. Peripheral blood for TCR sequencing was collected from all dose cohorts at baseline, on cycle 4 day 1, and on cycle 7 day 1. Samples came from an open-label, multicenter, first-in-human phase I dose-escalation trial of ivuxolimab. The trial enrolled adults with locally advanced or metastatic head and neck squamous cell, hepatocellular, melanoma or renal cell carcinoma. CD4+ and CD8+ T cells were sorted separately from peripheral blood before TCR sequencing. Deletion took 6 bases off V and 6 bases off J, with a span of 18 bases between the germline ends. CDR1 and CDR2, looked up from the germline V gene, are SNHLY and FYNNEI. The CDR3 has 15 amino acids, counting the end cysteine and phenylalanine. Only CDR3 DNA is held: 45 bases, read in frame from base 1. Results and caveats for the whole study, not just this receptor: The antigen specificity of the peripheral T cells that underwent clonal expansion was not determined. Low levels of normalized T-cell clonal expansion were also seen in some nonresponding patients. After ivuxolimab, more expanded clones were found on average in CD8+ T cells than in CD4+ T cells. In the 0.1-3.0 mg/kg groups, partial responders were among the patients with the lowest normalized peripheral clonal expansion, particularly in CD8+ T cells. At doses of 0.1 to 3.0 mg/kg, clonal expansion of both CD4+ and CD8+ T cells in blood was seen between baseline and week 6.

Genomic DNA was extracted from sorted cells for sequencing of the TCRbeta CDR3 region. The immunoSEQ Assay was used for sequencing of TCRbeta CDR3 regions. TCRdb's version of the immuneACCESS table is confined to in-frame rearrangements and falls short of the full clone set. An unresolved V gene accounts for under half of the shortfall where checked; the remainder is of unknown origin. In all, the sample holds roughly 50,000 clones, and about 81% of those were seen once. The ten largest account for under 9.5% of the sample. This clone has just a few counts. Its antigen remains unidentified. No much larger clone is present one base from it, and per-base qualities are unavailable.

The specimen comprised CD4+ or CD8+ T cells sorted from blood, sampled in a trial of the OX40 agonist ivuxolimab. Here the chain combines TRBV2 and TRBJ2-1; perhaps TRBD1 is the D gene, with 6 bases matching. The TCR comes from an adult with an advanced solid tumor such as melanoma, head and neck, liver or kidney cancer. The DNA is TGTGCCAGCAGCGGAGAGACAGGTTTTCGCAATGAGCAGTTCTTC. This translates into CASSGETGFRNEQFF.